The 9 T cell receptor beta chains reported below all come from one sample, sequenced in a study of CD8 T cells in ankylosing spondylitis. TCRdb reprocessed the 5' RACE reads via MiXCR and lists one record per CDR3 protein. This repertoire shows 200,000 to 300,000 distinct CDR3 sequences, 8% to 9.5% found once; its top ten account for nearly 7%. What was sequenced was blood, either unsorted or a sorted T cell fraction (not recorded which). The receptor source for this set is a male donor with ankylosing spondylitis or in good health (not recorded which).

The J gene is TRBJ1-1, the V gene TRBV9; 10 nucleotides agree with TRBD1. Trimming cost V 2 bases and J 1 base; bases outside gene matches: 2. The CDR3 is made up of 15 amino acids. Germline V gene sequence: CDR1 SGDLS, CDR2 YYNGEE. The CDR3, as DNA: TGTGCCAGCAGCGTGGGACAGGGGACGAACACTGAAGCTTTCTTT. It is translated as CASSVGQGTNTEAFF.

This clonotype was counted at least ten times. The chain recombines TRBV5-1 with TRBJ1-1, with no clear D. This CDR3 region has 16 residues. The V and J ends lost 4 bases and 0 bases respectively, with 16 bases between them. CDR1 is SGHRS, CDR2 YFSETQ, per germline. CDR3: CASSIGLTTMNTEAFF. CDR3 DNA sequence: TGCGCCAGCAGCATCGGACTGACTACAATGAACACTGAAGCTTTCTTT.

The chain recombines TRBV18 with TRBJ2-2, with a tentative D call TRBD2 (6 bases). Trimming removed 3 bases at V and 1 base at J, with 15 bases between. The CDR3 has 17 residues. Germline V lookup: CDR1 KGHSH, CDR2 LQKENI. For the CDR3, the DNA is TGTGCCAGCTCACCCCCCGATCGGGACTTGAACACCGGGGAGCTGTTTTTT. Encoded protein: CASSPPDRDLNTGELFF.

In this sample, this clonotype turned up once. The V call is TRBV7-8, the J call TRBJ2-3; D remains unclear. Germline CDR1 SGHVS, CDR2 FQNEAQ. The CDR3 spans 12 residues. The V gene lost 0 bases and the J gene lost 6 bases, with 4 bases spanning the gap. The CDR3 nucleotides read TGTGCCAGCAGCTTAGCTTGGGATACGCAGTATTTT. It specifies CASSLAWDTQYF.

V is TRBV7-2 and J is TRBJ2-1; 13 bases map to TRBD2. CDR1 and CDR2 (germline): SGHTA, FQGNSA. Trimming cost V 5 bases and J 6 bases; bases outside gene matches: 7. This CDR3 has 16 residues. The CDR3: CASSLFGTSGINEQFF. The CDR3 DNA reads TGTGCCAGCAGCCTCTTCGGGACTAGCGGGATCAATGAGCAGTTCTTC. Using reference TRBV7-2 and TRBJ2-1 for the parts outside the CDR3, the full variable domain is GAGVSQSPSNKVTEKGKDVELRCDPISGHTALYWYRQSLGQGLEFLIYFQGNSAPDKSGLPSDRFSAERTGGSVSTLTIQRTQQEDSAVYLCASSLFGTSGINEQFFGPGTRLTVL.

This clonotype was counted ten times or more. The gene calls are TRBV29-1 and TRBJ1-1, with TRBD1 matching over 8 bases. The V gene's germline CDR1 is SQVTM and CDR2 ANQGSEA. CDR3 size: 13 residues. V shed 5 bases, J shed 0 bases, and the junction held 2 bases outside the gene matches. For the CDR3, the DNA is TGCAGCGTTAGGACAGGGATGAACACTGAAGCTTTCTTT. This encodes CSVRTGMNTEAFF.

This clonotype has ten or more counts. The chain has TRBV10-1 and TRBJ2-2; D uncertain. The CDR3 consists of 13 residues. CDR1 and CDR2 (germline): WNHNN, SYGVQD (reference sequence). The ends were cut back, 4 bases at V and 4 bases at J, with 7 bases in the middle. CDR3 nucleotide sequence: TGCGCCAGCAGTGGTCTCGTCACCGGGGAGCTGTTTTTT. Protein: CASSGLVTGELFF.

Ten or more counts support this clonotype. This sequence joins TRBV3-1 and TRBJ1-1; D is perhaps TRBD1 (6 bases). The CDR3 spans 14 residues. The V gene lost 2 bases and the J gene lost 3 bases, with 10 bases spanning the gap. The germline V gene encodes CDR1 LGHDT and CDR2 YNNKEL (reference sequence). The CDR3 reads CASSQIQGDTEAFF. The CDR3 nucleotides read TGTGCCAGCAGCCAAATACAGGGAGACACTGAAGCTTTCTTT.

This clonotype was detected many times. The V and J genes are TRBV7-2 and TRBJ1-1; no firm D call. Trimming stripped 6 bases from V and 0 bases from J, with 8 bases between. The germline gives CDR1 SGHTA, CDR2 FQGNSA. The CDR3 runs to 13 residues. This CDR3 reads CASSVDMNTEAFF. DNA for the CDR3: TGTGCCAGCAGTGTAGACATGAACACTGAAGCTTTCTTT.